This section outlines one T cell receptor (beta chain) sequence together with its context. The antigen remains undetermined. The data were produced by immunoSEQ multiplex PCR, yet TCRdb's version contains in-frame clones alone and is incomplete. The sample has 45,000 to 60,000 clones; roughly nine tenths are singletons. Per the germline V gene, CDR1 is SNHLY and CDR2 is FYNNEI. The V end lost 1 base, the J end lost 9 bases, and 13 bases lay between the germline ends. The CDR3 is made up of 14 amino acids. This entry comes from a study of T cells after posttransplantation cyclophosphamide. Peripheral blood was collected from the related graft donor on the marrow donation day. Study-level results: Recipient CMV seropositivity and CMV reactivation strongly tracked TRB clonality.

The sequence came from a woman between 50 and 59 years old in good health and a related stem cell transplant donor. The sample consisted of PBMCs. This sequence joins TRBV2 and TRBJ2-1, with a possible D match to TRBD2 (6 bases). CDR3 sequence (DNA): TGTGCCAGCAGTGAAGGACTAGTCTCGTCTGAGCAGTTCTTC. It translates to CASSEGLVSSEQFF. Full variable domain (remainder filled in from reference TRBV2 and TRBJ2-1): EPEVTQTPSHQVTQMGQEVILRCVPISNHLYFYWYRQILGQKVEFLVSFYNNEISEKSEIFDDQFSVERPDGSNFTLKIRSTKLEDSAMYFCASSEGLVSSEQFFGPGTRLTVL.